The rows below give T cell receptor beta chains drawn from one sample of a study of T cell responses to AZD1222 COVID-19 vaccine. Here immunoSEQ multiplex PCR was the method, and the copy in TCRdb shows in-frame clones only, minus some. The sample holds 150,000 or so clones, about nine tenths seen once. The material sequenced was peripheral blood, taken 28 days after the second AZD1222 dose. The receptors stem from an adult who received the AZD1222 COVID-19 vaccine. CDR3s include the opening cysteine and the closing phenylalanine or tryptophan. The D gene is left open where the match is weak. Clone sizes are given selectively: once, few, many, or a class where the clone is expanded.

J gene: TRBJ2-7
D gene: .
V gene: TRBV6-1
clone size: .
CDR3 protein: CASSDRGPYEQYF
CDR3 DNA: TGTGCCAGCAGTGATAGGGGACCCTACGAGCAGTACTTC

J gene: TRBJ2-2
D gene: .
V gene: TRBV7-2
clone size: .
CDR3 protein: CASSLGRAGELFF
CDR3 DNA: TGTGCCAGCAGCCTCGGAAGGGCCGGGGAGCTGTTTTTT

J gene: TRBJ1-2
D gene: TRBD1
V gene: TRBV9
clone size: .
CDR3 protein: CASSASTGDVDYTF
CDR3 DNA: TGTGCCAGCAGCGCCTCGACAGGGGACGTCGACTACACCTTC

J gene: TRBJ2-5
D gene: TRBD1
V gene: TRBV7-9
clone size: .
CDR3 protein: CASSPDRQETQYF
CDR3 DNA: TGTGCCAGCAGCCCGGACAGGCAAGAGACCCAGTACTTC

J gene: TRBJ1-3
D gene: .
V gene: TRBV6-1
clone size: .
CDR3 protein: CASSERPSGNTIYF
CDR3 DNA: TGTGCCAGCAGTGAACGGCCATCAGGAAACACCATATATTTT

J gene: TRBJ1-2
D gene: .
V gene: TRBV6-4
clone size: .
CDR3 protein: CASRPSGVNYGYTF
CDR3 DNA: TGTGCCAGCAGACCCTCCGGGGTTAACTATGGCTACACCTTC

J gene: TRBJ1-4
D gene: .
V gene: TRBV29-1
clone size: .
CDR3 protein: CSVRTGTTNEKLFF
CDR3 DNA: TGCAGCGTCAGAACAGGGACAACTAATGAAAAACTGTTTTTT

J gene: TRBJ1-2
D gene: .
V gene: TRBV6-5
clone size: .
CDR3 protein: CASTKAGFNYGYTF
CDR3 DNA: TGTGCCAGCACCAAGGCGGGGTTTAACTATGGCTACACCTTC

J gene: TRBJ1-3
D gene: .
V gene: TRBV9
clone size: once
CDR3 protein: CASSASPQAGASGNTIYF
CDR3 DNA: TGTGCCAGCAGCGCGTCCCCGCAGGCTGGGGCCTCTGGAAACACCATATATTTT

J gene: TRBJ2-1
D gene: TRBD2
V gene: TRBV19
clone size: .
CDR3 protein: CASRAAREGGYNEQFF
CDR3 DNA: TGTGCCAGTAGGGCTGCCCGGGAGGGGGGATACAATGAGCAGTTCTTC

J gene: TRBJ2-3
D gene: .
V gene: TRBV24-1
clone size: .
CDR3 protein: CATRTPLTDTQYF
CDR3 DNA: TGTGCCACCCGGACCCCCCTCACAGATACGCAGTATTTT

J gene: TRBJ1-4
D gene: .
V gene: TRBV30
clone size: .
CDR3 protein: CAWASGIEKLFF
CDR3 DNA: TGTGCCTGGGCGTCAGGGATTGAAAAACTGTTTTTT

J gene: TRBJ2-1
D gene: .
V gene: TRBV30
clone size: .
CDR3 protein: CAWSWSNEQFF
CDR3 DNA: TGTGCCTGGAGTTGGTCAAATGAGCAGTTCTTC

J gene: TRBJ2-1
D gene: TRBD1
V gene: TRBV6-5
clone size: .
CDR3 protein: CALHRGGDEQFF
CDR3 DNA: TGTGCCCTTCACAGGGGTGGCGATGAGCAGTTCTTC

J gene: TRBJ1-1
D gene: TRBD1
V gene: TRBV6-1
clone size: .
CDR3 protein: CASSSDRPHTEAFF
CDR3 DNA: TGTGCCAGCAGTTCGGACAGGCCCCACACTGAAGCTTTCTTT

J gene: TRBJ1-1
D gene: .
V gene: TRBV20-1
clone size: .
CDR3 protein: CSASWVRGNTEAFF
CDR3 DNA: TGCAGTGCTAGTTGGGTTAGGGGAAACACTGAAGCTTTCTTT

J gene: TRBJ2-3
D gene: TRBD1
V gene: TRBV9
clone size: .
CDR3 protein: CASSGGQDTDTQYF
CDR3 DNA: TGTGCCAGCAGCGGGGGACAGGACACAGATACGCAGTATTTT

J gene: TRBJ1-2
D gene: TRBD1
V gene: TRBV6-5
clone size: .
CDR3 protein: CASSSRDRGNYGYTF
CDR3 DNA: TGTGCCAGCAGTAGCCGGGACAGGGGAAATTATGGCTACACCTTC

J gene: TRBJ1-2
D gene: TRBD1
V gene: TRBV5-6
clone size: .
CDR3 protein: CASRHEGVDRGRKGYTF
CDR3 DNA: TGTGCCAGCAGACACGAAGGGGTGGACAGGGGGCGCAAAGGCTACACCTTC

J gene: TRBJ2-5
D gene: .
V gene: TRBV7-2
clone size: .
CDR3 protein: CASRTNVLGQETQYF
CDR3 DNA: TGTGCCAGCAGGACTAATGTTCTCGGGCAAGAGACCCAGTACTTC

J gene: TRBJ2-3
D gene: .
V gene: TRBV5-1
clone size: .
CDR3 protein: CASSLAGEKDTQYF
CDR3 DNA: TGCGCCAGCAGCTTGGCGGGGGAGAAAGATACGCAGTATTTT

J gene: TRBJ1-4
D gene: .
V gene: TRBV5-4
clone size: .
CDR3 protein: CASSLQSGRAREKLFF
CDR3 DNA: TGTGCCAGCAGCTTGCAATCCGGCAGGGCGAGGGAAAAACTGTTTTTT

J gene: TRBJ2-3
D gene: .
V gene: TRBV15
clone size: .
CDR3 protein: CATSMEAGRADTQYF
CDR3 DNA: TGTGCCACCAGCATGGAAGCGGGTAGGGCAGATACGCAGTATTTT

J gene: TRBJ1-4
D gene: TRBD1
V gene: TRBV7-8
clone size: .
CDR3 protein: CASSFRQGNEKLFF
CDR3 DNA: TGTGCCAGCAGCTTCCGACAGGGGAATGAAAAACTGTTTTTT

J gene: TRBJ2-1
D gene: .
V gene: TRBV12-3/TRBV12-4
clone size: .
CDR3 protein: CASSFWGEQFF
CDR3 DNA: TGTGCCAGCAGTTTTTGGGGTGAGCAGTTCTTC

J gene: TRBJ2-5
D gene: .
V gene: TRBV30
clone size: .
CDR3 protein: CAWSPGRETQYF
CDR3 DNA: TGTGCCTGGAGTCCTGGACGGGAGACCCAGTACTTC

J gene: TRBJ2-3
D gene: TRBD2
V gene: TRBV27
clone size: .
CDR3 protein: CASRRSGLAGGSTDTQYF
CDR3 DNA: TGTGCCAGCAGGCGTTCGGGACTAGCGGGAGGGAGCACAGATACGCAGTATTTT

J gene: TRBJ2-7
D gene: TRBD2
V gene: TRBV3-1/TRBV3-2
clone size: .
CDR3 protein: CASSAKSGGAIEQYF
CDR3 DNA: TGTGCCAGCAGCGCCAAGTCCGGGGGGGCGATCGAGCAGTACTTC

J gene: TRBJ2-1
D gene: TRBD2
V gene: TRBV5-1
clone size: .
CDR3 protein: CASSHSSGRNEQFF
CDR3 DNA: TGCGCCAGCAGTCACTCTAGCGGGAGAAATGAGCAGTTCTTC